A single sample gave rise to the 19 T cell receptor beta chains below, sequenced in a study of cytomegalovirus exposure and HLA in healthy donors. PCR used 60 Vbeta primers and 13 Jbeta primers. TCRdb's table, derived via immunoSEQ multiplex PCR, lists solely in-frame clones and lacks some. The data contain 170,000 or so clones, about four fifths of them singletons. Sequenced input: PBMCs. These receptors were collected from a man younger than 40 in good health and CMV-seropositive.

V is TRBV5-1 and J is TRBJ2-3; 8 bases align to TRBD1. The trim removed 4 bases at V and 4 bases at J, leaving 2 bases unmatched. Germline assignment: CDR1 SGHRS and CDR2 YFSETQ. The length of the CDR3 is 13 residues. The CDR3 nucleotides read TGCGCCAGCAGCCCACAGGGGGCAGATACGCAGTATTTT. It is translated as CASSPQGADTQYF.

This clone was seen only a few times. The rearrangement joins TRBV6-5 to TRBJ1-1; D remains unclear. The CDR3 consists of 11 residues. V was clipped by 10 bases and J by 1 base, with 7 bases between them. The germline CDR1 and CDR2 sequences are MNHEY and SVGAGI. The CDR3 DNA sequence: TGTGCCACCCTCAGGAACACTGAAGCTTTCTTT. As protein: CATLRNTEAFF.

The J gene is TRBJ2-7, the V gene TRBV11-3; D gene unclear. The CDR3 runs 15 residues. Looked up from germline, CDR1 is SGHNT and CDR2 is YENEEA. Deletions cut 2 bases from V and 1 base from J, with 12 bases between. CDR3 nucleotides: TGTGCCAGCAGCTTATCGGGTTTCGGGTCCTACGAGCAGTACTTC. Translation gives CASSLSGFGSYEQYF. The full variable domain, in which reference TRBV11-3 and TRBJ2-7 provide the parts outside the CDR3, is EAGVVQSPRYKIIEKKQPVAFWCNPISGHNTLYWYLQNLGQGPELLIRYENEEAVDDSQLPKDRFSAERLKGVDSTLKIQPAELGDSAVYLCASSLSGFGSYEQYFGPGTRLTVT.

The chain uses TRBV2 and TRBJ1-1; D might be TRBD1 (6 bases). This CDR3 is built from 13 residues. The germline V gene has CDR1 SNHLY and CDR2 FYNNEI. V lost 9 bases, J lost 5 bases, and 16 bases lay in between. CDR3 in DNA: TGTGCCAGGATAAGACAGGATTCTACTGAAGCTTTCTTT. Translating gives CARIRQDSTEAFF.

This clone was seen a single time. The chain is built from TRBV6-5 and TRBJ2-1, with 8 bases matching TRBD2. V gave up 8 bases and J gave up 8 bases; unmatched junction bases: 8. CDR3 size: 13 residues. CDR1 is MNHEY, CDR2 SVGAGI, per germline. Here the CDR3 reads CASSGTSIYEQFF. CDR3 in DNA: TGTGCCAGCTCAGGGACTAGTATCTATGAGCAGTTCTTC.

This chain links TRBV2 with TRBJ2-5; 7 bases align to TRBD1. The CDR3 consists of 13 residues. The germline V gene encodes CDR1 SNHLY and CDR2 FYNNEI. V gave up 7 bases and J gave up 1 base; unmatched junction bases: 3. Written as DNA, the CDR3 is TGTGCCAGCACCCGGGACAGCCAAGAGACCCAGTACTTC. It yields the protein CASTRDSQETQYF.

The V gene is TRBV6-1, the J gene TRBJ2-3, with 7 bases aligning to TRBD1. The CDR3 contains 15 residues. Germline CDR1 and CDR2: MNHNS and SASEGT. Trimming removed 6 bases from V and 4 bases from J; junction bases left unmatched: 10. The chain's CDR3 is CASSKIQGESDTQYF. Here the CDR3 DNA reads TGTGCCAGCAGCAAAATCCAGGGGGAGTCAGATACGCAGTATTTT.

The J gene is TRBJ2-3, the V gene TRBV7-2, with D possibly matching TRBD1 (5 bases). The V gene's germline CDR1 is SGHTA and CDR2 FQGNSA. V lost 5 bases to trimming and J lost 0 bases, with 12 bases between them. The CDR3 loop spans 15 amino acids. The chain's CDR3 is CASSPHRISTDTQYF. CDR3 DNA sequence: TGTGCCAGCAGCCCCCACAGGATTAGCACAGATACGCAGTATTTT.

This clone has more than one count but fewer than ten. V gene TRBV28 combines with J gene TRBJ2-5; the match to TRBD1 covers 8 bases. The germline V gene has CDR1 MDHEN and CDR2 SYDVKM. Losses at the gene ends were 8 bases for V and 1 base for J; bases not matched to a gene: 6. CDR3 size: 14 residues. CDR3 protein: CASAGTGRQETQYF. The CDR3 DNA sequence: TGTGCCAGCGCTGGGACAGGCCGCCAAGAGACCCAGTACTTC. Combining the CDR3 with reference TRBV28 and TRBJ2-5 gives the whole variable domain DVKVTQSSRYLVKRTGEKVFLECVQDMDHENMFWYRQDPGLGLRLIYFSYDVKMKEKGDIPEGYSVSREKKERFSLILESASTNQTSMYLCASAGTGRQETQYFGPGTRLLVL.

Here the CDR3 reads CSVERQGTDTQYF. The CDR3, as DNA: TGCAGCGTTGAAAGGCAGGGAACAGATACGCAGTATTTT. The chain combines TRBV29-1 with TRBJ2-3; TRBD1 might be the D (5 bases). Germline loops: CDR1 SQVTM, CDR2 ANQGSEA. The CDR3 is 13 residues long. Deletions cut 2 bases from V and 3 bases from J, with 9 bases between.

The CDR3 DNA sequence: TGTGCCAGCAGCTTTGGCGGAAACTACAATGAGCAGTTCTTC. This sequence encodes CASSFGGNYNEQFF. The genes are TRBV7-3 and TRBJ2-1; D is ambiguous. The CDR3 sequence is 14 residues long. V lost 3 bases and J 3 bases, leaving 9 bases between the germline ends. Germline V lookup: CDR1 SGHTA, CDR2 FQGTGA.

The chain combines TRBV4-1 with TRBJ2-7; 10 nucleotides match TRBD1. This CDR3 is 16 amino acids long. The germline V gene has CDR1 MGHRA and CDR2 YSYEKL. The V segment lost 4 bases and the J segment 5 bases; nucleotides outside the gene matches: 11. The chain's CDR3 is CASSPLTGTGADEQYF. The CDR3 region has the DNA TGCGCCAGCAGCCCCCTAACCGGGACAGGGGCCGACGAGCAGTACTTC.

DNA for the CDR3: TGTGCCAGTAGACACAGTGCTGAAGCTTTCTTT. This translates into CASRHSAEAFF. The rearrangement links TRBV19 to TRBJ1-1; D remains ambiguous. The CDR3 is 11 residues long. Trimming took off 6 bases at V and 6 bases at J, with 8 bases between the two ends. CDR1 and CDR2 from the germline V gene are LNHDA and SQIVND (reference sequence).

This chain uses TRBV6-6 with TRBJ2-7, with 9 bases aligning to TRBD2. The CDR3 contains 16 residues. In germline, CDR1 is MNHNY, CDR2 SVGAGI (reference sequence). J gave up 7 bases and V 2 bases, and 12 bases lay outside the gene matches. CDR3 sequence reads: CASSYPGTSQGGEQYF. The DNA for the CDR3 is TGTGCCAGCAGTTACCCTGGGACTAGCCAAGGGGGGGAGCAGTACTTC.

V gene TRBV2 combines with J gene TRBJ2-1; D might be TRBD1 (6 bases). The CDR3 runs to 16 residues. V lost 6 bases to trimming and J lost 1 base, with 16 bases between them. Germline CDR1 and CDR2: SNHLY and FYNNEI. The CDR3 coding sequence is TGTGCCAGCAGAGCAGGGGTCGGGTCGTCCTACAATGAGCAGTTCTTC. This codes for CASRAGVGSSYNEQFF.

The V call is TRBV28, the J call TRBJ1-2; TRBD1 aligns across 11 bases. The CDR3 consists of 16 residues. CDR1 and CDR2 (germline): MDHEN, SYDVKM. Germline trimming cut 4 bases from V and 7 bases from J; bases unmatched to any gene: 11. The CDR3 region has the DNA TGTGCCAGCAGTTCGTCGGTCGGGACAGGGGGTTCTGGCTACACCTTC. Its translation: CASSSSVGTGGSGYTF.

This CDR3 reads CASRYTGGYEQYF. In DNA form, the CDR3 reads TGTGCCAGCAGGTACACAGGGGGCTACGAGCAGTACTTC. The chain has TRBV25-1 and TRBJ2-5; 8 bases map to TRBD1. The J call may be wrong; the DNA end is better matched by TRBJ2-7. Per germline, CDR1 MGHDK and CDR2 SYGVNS. There are 13 residues in the CDR3.

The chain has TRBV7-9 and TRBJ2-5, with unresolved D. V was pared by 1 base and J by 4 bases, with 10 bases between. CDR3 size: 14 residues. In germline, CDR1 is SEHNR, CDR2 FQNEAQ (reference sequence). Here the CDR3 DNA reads TGTGCCAGCAGCTTAGTACTAAACCCAGAGACCCAGTACTTC. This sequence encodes CASSLVLNPETQYF.

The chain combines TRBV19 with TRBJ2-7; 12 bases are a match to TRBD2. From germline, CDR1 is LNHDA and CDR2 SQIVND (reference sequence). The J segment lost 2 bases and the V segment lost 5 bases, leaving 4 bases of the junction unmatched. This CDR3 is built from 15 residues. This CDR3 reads CASSDLAGGTYEQYF. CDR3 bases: TGTGCCAGTAGTGACCTAGCGGGGGGGACCTACGAGCAGTACTTC. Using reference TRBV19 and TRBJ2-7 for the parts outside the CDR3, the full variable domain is DGGITQSPKYLFRKEGQNVTLSCEQNLNHDAMYWYRQDPGQGLRLIYYSQIVNDFQKGDIAEGYSVSREKKESFPLTVTSAQKNPTAFYLCASSDLAGGTYEQYFGPGTRLTVT.